The 22 T cell receptor beta chains below all came from one sample that was sequenced in a study of cytomegalovirus exposure and HLA in healthy donors. The PCR contained 60 Vbeta and 13 Jbeta primers. Assay: immunoSEQ multiplex PCR; the TCRdb copy retains only in-frame clones and omits some. The data contain some 120,000 clones, about 83% of them singletons. The sequenced sample consisted of PBMCs. These TCRs come from a man in his thirties or forties in good health and CMV-seronegative.

The chain uses TRBV5-8 and TRBJ1-1; no definite D call. Trimming took 0 bases from V and 6 from J, leaving 15 bases between them. CDR3 length: 15 amino acids. CDR1 is SGHTS and CDR2 is YDEGEE in the germline V gene. Written as DNA, the CDR3 is TGTGCCAGCAGCTTGGCGTCGCGAATAGTAGCTGAAGCTTTCTTT. Residues: CASSLASRIVAEAFF.

This clone was recorded only once. The rearrangement links TRBV5-1 to TRBJ1-2; D remains ambiguous. The germline V gene encodes CDR1 SGHRS and CDR2 YFSETQ. The CDR3 length is 11 residues. V gave up 3 bases and J gave up 8 bases, with 8 bases separating them. DNA of the CDR3: TGCGCCAGCAGCTCCGGAGGGGGCTACACCTTC. Residues: CASSSGGGYTF.

The rearrangement joins TRBV7-2 to TRBJ2-3; 10 bases fit TRBD1. V lost 3 bases to trimming and J lost 1 base; unmatched junction nucleotides: 10. Per the germline V gene, CDR1 is SGHTA and CDR2 is FQGNSA. The CDR3 spans 18 residues. The CDR3 sequence: CASSFSGGTGVGTDTQYF. The CDR3 bases are TGTGCCAGCAGCTTCTCCGGTGGGACAGGGGTCGGCACAGATACGCAGTATTTT.

Remarks on this clone: A read error may account for a junction end that differs from germline. The rearrangement uses TRBV2 and TRBJ1-1, with D hard to call. This CDR3 is built from 14 residues. Germline V gene lookup returns CDR1 SNHLY and CDR2 FYNNEI. In DNA, the CDR3 is TGTGCCAGCAGAGAAGGAACCCCGGGCACTGAAGCTTTCTTT. It translates to CASREGTPGTEAFF.

Only one count was recorded for this clone. This chain connects TRBV6-6 to TRBJ1-1; perhaps TRBD1 as D (5 bases). CDR3 size: 13 residues. The ends were cut back, 4 bases at V and 11 bases at J, with 17 bases in the middle. Germline V gene data show CDR1 as MNHNY and CDR2 as SVGAGI (reference sequence). CDR3 in DNA: TGTGCCAGCAGTTCCAGGGCCCGCCTACAGGCTTTCTTT. Translated: CASSSRARLQAFF.

The CDR3 is CASSAQGDTEAFF. DNA for the CDR3: TGTGCCAGCAGCGCACAGGGGGACACTGAAGCTTTCTTT. V gene TRBV11-2 combines with J gene TRBJ1-1; 8 bases fit TRBD1. V lost 5 bases and J lost 3; bases outside the gene matches: 2. Germline V gene lookup returns CDR1 SGHAT and CDR2 FQNNGV. The CDR3 has 13 amino acids. The whole variable domain, filled in from reference TRBV11-2 and TRBJ1-1, reads EAGVAQSPRYKIIEKRQSVAFWCNPISGHATLYWYQQILGQGPKLLIQFQNNGVVDDSQLPKDRFSAERLKGVDSTLKIQPAKLEDSAVYLCASSAQGDTEAFFGQGTRLTVV.

J is TRBJ1-4 and V is TRBV5-6; D not resolved. The germline V gene encodes CDR1 SGHDT and CDR2 YYEEEE. CDR3 size: 16 residues. V shed 3 bases and J shed 4 bases, with 16 bases lying between them. Here the CDR3 reads CASSSRREGINEKLFF. The CDR3 nucleotides are TGTGCCAGCAGCTCCCGACGTGAGGGTATTAATGAAAAACTGTTTTTT.

The gene calls are TRBV29-1 and TRBJ2-3; 7 nucleotides agree with TRBD1. The CDR3 is made up of 13 amino acids. The ends lost 6 bases at V and 2 bases at J; junction bases unmatched: 5. Germline V lookup: CDR1 SQVTM, CDR2 ANQGSEA. CDR3 bases: TGCAGCGTCACAGGGGCCTCCACAGATACGCAGTATTTT. Protein sequence: CSVTGASTDTQYF.

This sequence joins TRBV20-1 and TRBJ2-7; D might be TRBD1 (5 bases). Per germline, CDR1 DFQATT and CDR2 SNEGSKA (reference sequence). CDR3 length equals 11 residues. V was cut by 7 bases and J by 9 bases, with 16 bases left in between. DNA of the CDR3: TGCAGTGGTACCTCCAATCAGGGGCAGTACTTC. It specifies CSGTSNQGQYF.

The chain uses TRBV6-6 and TRBJ1-1; D gene uncertain. This CDR3 contains 13 residues. V lost 11 bases and J 1 base, leaving 14 bases between the germline ends. Germline lookup yields CDR1 MNHNY and CDR2 SVGAGI (reference sequence). The CDR3 DNA follows: TGTGCCCCCCGGGTCAGCGAGAACACTGAAGCTTTCTTT. Protein product: CAPRVSENTEAFF.

This chain links TRBV5-1 with TRBJ1-5, with TRBD1 identical over 7 bases. Germline CDR1 SGHRS, CDR2 YFSETQ. V was pared by 0 bases and J by 6 bases, with 3 bases of the junction left unmatched. This CDR3 contains 14 residues. As DNA, the CDR3 is TGCGCCAGCAGCTTGGTTGCAGGGGGTCAGCCCCAGCATTTT. The encoded protein is CASSLVAGGQPQHF.

The chain recombines TRBV7-3 with TRBJ2-3, with TRBD2 identical over 12 bases. The CDR3 has 18 amino acids. Germline trimming cut 0 bases from V and 1 base from J; bases unmatched to any gene: 5. The germline CDR1 and CDR2 sequences are SGHTA and FQGTGA. Here the CDR3 reads CASSLTSGLAGRTDTQYF. CDR3 nucleotides: TGTGCCAGCAGCTTAACATCAGGACTAGCGGGACGCACAGATACGCAGTATTTT.

The CDR3 loop reads CASSRRDSTYEQYF. Written as DNA, the CDR3 is TGTGCCAGCAGCCGAAGGGACAGCACCTACGAGCAGTACTTC. The chain recombines TRBV7-2 with TRBJ2-7, with 7 bases identical to TRBD1. Germline V CDR1 and CDR2: SGHTA, FQGNSA. There are 14 residues in the CDR3. Trimming at V came to 5 bases and at J to 2 bases, leaving 6 bases not matched to a gene.

The V call is TRBV18, the J call TRBJ1-5; 9 bases line up with TRBD1. V gave up 4 bases and J gave up 4 bases; unmatched junction bases: 2. Germline V gene sequence: CDR1 KGHSH, CDR2 LQKENI. This CDR3 is 14 amino acids long. The CDR3 bases are TGTGCCAGCTCACTCGGGACAGGGAATCAGCCCCAGCATTTT. Amino acid sequence: CASSLGTGNQPQHF.

The chain couples TRBV10-3 to TRBJ2-2; 10 bases align to TRBD1. Trimming at V came to 10 bases and at J to 4 bases, leaving 3 bases not matched to a gene. CDR3 length equals 13 residues. Germline-derived CDR1 and CDR2 are ENHRY and SYGVKD. The CDR3 DNA follows: TGTGCCACCTGGACAGGGGGCACCGGGGAGCTGTTTTTT. This encodes CATWTGGTGELFF.

The chain is built from TRBV9 and TRBJ1-2, with 8 bases matching TRBD1. The junction had 3 bases not matched to a gene; V was cut back by 3 bases and J by 5 bases. The germline V gene has CDR1 SGDLS and CDR2 YYNGEE. The length of the CDR3 is 13 residues. CDR3 bases: TGTGCCAGCAGCGCGACAGGGGATTATGGCTACACCTTC. This sequence encodes CASSATGDYGYTF.

This chain uses TRBV25-1 with TRBJ1-2; D is undetermined. The CDR3 length is 11 residues. CDR1 MGHDK and CDR2 SYGVNS come from the germline V gene. V lost 1 base and J lost 7, with 4 bases in between. CDR3 sequence: CASSEFFGYTF. In DNA form, the CDR3 reads TGTGCCAGCAGTGAATTCTTTGGCTACACCTTC.

The chain carries TRBV18 and TRBJ1-1; no definite D call. Per germline, CDR1 KGHSH and CDR2 LQKENI. V was clipped by 5 bases and J by 4 bases, with 11 bases between them. The CDR3 is made up of 13 amino acids. The CDR3 protein is CASSSDEGTEAFF. In DNA, the CDR3 is TGTGCCAGCTCATCCGACGAGGGCACTGAAGCTTTCTTT. The complete variable domain, with remaining parts taken from reference TRBV18 and TRBJ1-1, reads NAGVMQNPRHLVRRRGQEARLRCSPMKGHSHVYWYRQLPEEGLKFMVYLQKENIIDESGMPKERFSAEFPKEGPSILRIQQVVRGDSAAYFCASSSDEGTEAFFGQGTRLTVV.

CDR3 protein: CASSLDRGGNTIYF. CDR3 nucleotide sequence: TGTGCCAGCAGCTTGGACAGGGGGGGAAACACCATATATTTT. The genes are TRBV5-8 and TRBJ1-3, with 8 bases lining up with TRBD1. The CDR3 is 14 residues long. Unmatched junction bases numbered 0, after V lost 0 bases and J lost 4 bases. Germline V gene data show CDR1 as SGHTS and CDR2 as YDEGEE.

A few counts support this clone. The junction shows a germline mismatch at one end, possibly a read error. The chain is built from TRBV30 and TRBJ2-7, with 13 bases matching TRBD2. Germline loops: CDR1 GTSNPN, CDR2 SVGIG (reference sequence). The CDR3 consists of 17 residues. CDR3 bases: TGTGCCTGGAGGGAGGGACTAGCGGGGAGGGCCTCCCACGAGCAGTACTTC. It codes for CAWREGLAGRASHEQYF.

The chain couples TRBV9 to TRBJ1-2; D uncertain. Trimming left V 0 bases short and J 2 bases short, with 14 bases between. The CDR3 runs 16 residues. Germline V gene lookup returns CDR1 SGDLS and CDR2 YYNGEE. The CDR3 nucleotides read TGTGCCAGCAGCGTAGGCTCCGGAGGATTAAACTATGGCTACACCTTC. Translating it yields CASSVGSGGLNYGYTF.

The chain links TRBV6-1 to TRBJ2-5; no clear D. The end of the DNA is better explained by TRBJ2-7, so the J call may be wrong. The germline V gene has CDR1 MNHNS and CDR2 SASEGT. CDR3 length: 14 residues. CDR3 residues: CASSDRSLTYEQYF. The DNA for the CDR3 is TGTGCCAGCAGTGACCGAAGCTTAACCTACGAGCAGTACTTC.